The 21 T cell receptor beta chains below all came from one sample that was sequenced in a study of vaccination and CD4 T cells after COVID-19 (dated by TCRdb to between 2021 and 2022). Their cognate antigens are unknown. Library prep was done by PCR. Sequenced using an Illumina iSeq 100. TCR sequencing of DNA from cultured CD4+ T cells used the Oncomine TCR Beta short-read assay at the Johns Hopkins FTIC core. TCRdb's own reprocessing of the public reads used fastp at Q25 and MiXCR and kept productive beta chains. A single entry per CDR3 protein holds the most common genes and DNA from its merged rows. The sample has approximately 14,000 distinct CDR3 sequences on record, about 30% of them singletons. The top ten constitute about 17% of the sample. What the treatment or condition label conveys for this sample: approximately nine-day PBMC culture with coronavirus spike peptide pools or control peptides (ViraFEST assay).

The material sequenced was cultured CD4+ T cells from blood. Receptors originate from a human donor with COVID-19.

CDR3 sequence: CASSLGVAGGSQETQYF. CDR3 DNA: TGTGCCAGCAGCTTGGGGGTAGCGGGGGGGTCCCAAGAGACCCAGTACTTC. The chain couples TRBV7-2 to TRBJ2-5; 11 bases fit TRBD2. The CDR3 has 17 amino acids. The junction had 7 bases not matched to a gene; V was cut back by 3 bases and J by 1 base. Germline V gene sequence: CDR1 SGHTA, CDR2 FQGNSA.

This clonotype came up a few times. The CDR3 region has the DNA TGTGCCAGCAGGGTCACACACGCCAAAGTCCCCTACGAGCAGTACTTC. Protein product: CASRVTHAKVPYEQYF. J is TRBJ2-1 and V is TRBV6-2 or TRBV6-3; D remains ambiguous. The tail of the sequence fits TRBJ2-7 better, so the J call may be wrong. The CDR3 runs to 16 residues. Germline CDR1 reads MNHEY; CDR2 reads SVGEGT.

The rearrangement joins TRBV6-1 to TRBJ2-7, with 7 nucleotides matching TRBD1. Germline V gene sequence: CDR1 MNHNS, CDR2 SASEGT. The CDR3 contains 13 residues. V was pared by 0 bases and J by 6 bases, with 2 bases of the junction left unmatched. The CDR3: CASSEAGGIEQYF. The DNA for the CDR3 is TGTGCCAGCAGTGAAGCAGGGGGCATCGAGCAGTACTTC.

In its sample, this clonotype was seen a few times. J is TRBJ1-5 and V is TRBV2, with D tentatively TRBD1 (5 bases). CDR1 and CDR2 from the germline V gene are SNHLY and FYNNEI. Trimming removed 10 bases from V and 3 bases from J, with 10 bases in between. CDR3 size: 12 residues. CDR3 in DNA: TGTGCCAAAGGGACGGACAATCAGCCCCAGCATTTT. Translating gives CAKGTDNQPQHF.

This clonotype showed up just a few times. The rearrangement joins TRBV19 to TRBJ2-7; 8 nucleotides align to TRBD1. Germline V lookup: CDR1 LNHDA, CDR2 SQIVND (reference sequence). Unmatched junction bases numbered 7, after V lost 3 bases and J lost 3 bases. This CDR3 has 15 residues. This chain's CDR3 is CASSMHGQGLYEQYF. In DNA form, the CDR3 reads TGTGCCAGTAGTATGCACGGACAGGGTCTCTACGAGCAGTACTTC.

The V and J genes are TRBV7-2 and TRBJ1-6, with TRBD1 matching 9 bases. The germline gives CDR1 SGHTA, CDR2 FQGNSA. Germline trimming cut 5 bases from V and 7 bases from J; bases unmatched to any gene: 9. The CDR3 has 16 residues. DNA of the CDR3: TGTGCCAGCAGCCTCAGAGAGGGACAGGGAAATTCACCCCTCCACTTT. This sequence encodes CASSLREGQGNSPLHF.

A few counts support this clonotype. The chain couples TRBV6-2 or TRBV6-3 to TRBJ2-7; possible D gene TRBD2, 7 bases. The V gene's germline CDR1 is MNHEY and CDR2 SVGEGT. The CDR3 runs 15 residues. V was pared by 7 bases and J by 2 bases, with 18 bases between. The CDR3 DNA is TGTGCCAGCACTGCTAGAGGGGGGGCAGCCTACGAGCAGTACTTC. Residues: CASTARGGAAYEQYF.

The chain couples TRBV2 to TRBJ2-7; TRBD2 matches 8 bases. V was clipped by 6 bases and J by 2 bases; unmatched bases: 3. Germline V CDR1 and CDR2: SNHLY, FYNNEI. The CDR3 covers 13 residues. CDR3 region: CASRTSVPYEQYF. CDR3 DNA: TGTGCCAGCAGGACTAGCGTTCCCTACGAGCAGTACTTC.

This chain's CDR3 is CAISAQERGTEAFF. CDR3 in DNA: TGTGCCATCAGTGCCCAGGAAAGAGGCACTGAAGCTTTCTTT. This sequence joins TRBV10-3 and TRBJ1-1; D gene uncertain. Germline V lookup: CDR1 ENHRY, CDR2 SYGVKD. The CDR3 extends over 14 amino acids. V dropped 4 bases and J dropped 4 bases, with 13 bases sitting between them.

This clonotype is labeled medium-sized. The V call is TRBV6-1, the J call TRBJ2-5; 9 positions match TRBD1. J lost 5 bases, V lost 6 bases, and 7 bases had no gene match. The CDR3 is made up of 14 amino acids. Germline V gene sequence: CDR1 MNHNS, CDR2 SASEGT. In DNA form, the CDR3 reads TGTGCCAGCAGCGCCGGGACAGGGTGGGAGACCCAGTACTTC. It is translated as CASSAGTGWETQYF.

This clonotype was counted between two and nine times. The chain has TRBV30 and TRBJ2-2; D is perhaps TRBD2 (6 bases). Germline CDR1 GTSNPN, CDR2 SVGIG (reference sequence). This CDR3 contains 14 residues. With 0 bases removed from V and 4 bases from J, the gap between germline ends came to 9 bases. The CDR3 DNA sequence: TGTGCCTGGAGTGTAGGGCGGGGCACCGGGGAGCTGTTTTTT. Amino acids: CAWSVGRGTGELFF. Using reference TRBV30 and TRBJ2-2 for the parts outside the CDR3, the full variable domain is SQTIHQWPATLVQPVGSPLSLECTVEGTSNPNLYWYRQAAGRGLQLLFYSVGIGQISSEVPQNLSASRPQDRQFILSSKKLLLSDSGFYLCAWSVGRGTGELFFGEGSRLTVL.

The chain joins TRBV7-9 to TRBJ2-7, with unresolved D. V lost 4 bases to trimming and J lost 3 bases, with 13 bases between them. Germline V gene sequence: CDR1 SEHNR, CDR2 FQNEAQ (reference sequence). The length of the CDR3 is 14 residues. The CDR3 coding sequence is TGTGCCAGCAGCTCCCGCATGAATGTCTACGAGCAGTACTTC. The encoded protein is CASSSRMNVYEQYF.

The chain couples TRBV7-8 to TRBJ2-4; 9 positions match TRBD2. This CDR3 is 15 amino acids long. Losses at the gene ends were 5 bases for V and 5 bases for J; bases not matched to a gene: 7. The germline V gene encodes CDR1 SGHVS and CDR2 FQNEAQ. CDR3 residues: CASSAAGGRENIQYF. DNA of the CDR3: TGTGCCAGCAGCGCGGCGGGGGGGCGAGAAAACATTCAGTACTTC.

J is TRBJ2-5 and V is TRBV11-2; D is possibly TRBD1 (6 bases). Germline CDR1 SGHAT, CDR2 FQNNGV. This CDR3 has 14 amino acids. V was shortened by 6 bases and J by 3 bases, with 14 bases between the two germline ends. The CDR3 region has the DNA TGTGCCAGCAGGACCAGTGAGGGGGAAGAGACCCAGTACTTC. The encoded protein is CASRTSEGEETQYF.

This clonotype occurred a few times. The J gene is TRBJ2-1, the V gene TRBV20-1, with TRBD1 matching 11 bases. CDR3 length equals 15 residues. The ends lost 5 bases at V and 9 bases at J; junction bases unmatched: 12. Germline-derived CDR1 and CDR2 are DFQATT and SNEGSKA (reference sequence). The DNA for the CDR3 is TGCAGTGCTCAGCTAGGGGACAGGGGGTCCATTGAGCAGTTCTTC. Its protein is CSAQLGDRGSIEQFF.

This clonotype was observed a handful of times. The chain couples TRBV25-1 to TRBJ1-2; tentatively, D is TRBD1 (5 bases). The CDR3 is 14 residues long. The V gene's germline CDR1 is MGHDK and CDR2 SYGVNS. Between the trimmed V and J ends, which lost 1 base and 7 bases, there was a span of 13 bases. CDR3 in DNA: TGTGCCAGCAGTGAATTGGAGCAGGGCCGTGGCTACACCTTC. It codes for CASSELEQGRGYTF.

This clonotype was observed a handful of times. The gene calls are TRBV6-1 and TRBJ2-2; 14 nucleotides line up with TRBD2. Per germline, CDR1 MNHNS and CDR2 SASEGT. The CDR3 spans 19 residues. V shed 6 bases, J shed 1 base, and the junction held 10 bases outside the gene matches. CDR3 region: CASRTQGLAGAKNTGELFF. The CDR3 DNA reads TGTGCCAGCAGAACGCAGGGACTAGCGGGGGCCAAGAACACCGGGGAGCTGTTTTTT.

This clonotype has just a few counts. This chain connects TRBV7-2 to TRBJ1-5; D unresolved. This CDR3 comprises 14 residues. CDR1 and CDR2 from the germline V gene are SGHTA and FQGNSA. V lost 4 bases, J lost 4 bases, and 11 bases lay in between. CDR3 sequence (DNA): TGTGCCAGCAGCTCTACGATCCGGAATCAGCCCCAGCATTTT. Translation gives CASSSTIRNQPQHF.

The rearrangement links TRBV5-8 to TRBJ2-7, with TRBD1 matching over 7 bases. Losses at the gene ends were 0 bases for V and 4 bases for J; bases not matched to a gene: 7. Germline loops: CDR1 SGHTS, CDR2 YDEGEE. This CDR3 has 15 amino acids. The CDR3 DNA reads TGTGCCAGCAGCTTGGTCCTGACAGGGTTGTACGAGCAGTACTTC. Translated: CASSLVLTGLYEQYF.

The rearrangement links TRBV7-2 to TRBJ2-3; 7 bases are a match to TRBD2. CDR3 length: 15 residues. CDR1 and CDR2 from the germline V gene are SGHTA and FQGNSA. Trimming cost V 6 bases and J 3 bases; bases outside gene matches: 9. The CDR3 DNA is TGTGCCAGCAGTAAAAGCGGGGCCCCGACAGATACGCAGTATTTT. It translates to CASSKSGAPTDTQYF.

With regard to this clonotype: An end of the junction does not agree with germline; a read error may underlie this. This chain joins TRBV7-7 and TRBJ2-2; possibly TRBD2 for D (7 bases). The CDR3 is 15 residues long. The germline CDR1 and CDR2 sequences are SSHAT and FNYEAQ (reference sequence). This chain's CDR3 is CASSLRGGSTGELFF. The CDR3 DNA sequence: TGTGCTAGCAGCTTAAGGGGGGGCAGCACCGGGGAGCTGTTTTTT. The variable domain in full, completed from reference TRBV7-7 and TRBJ2-2, reads GAGVSQSPRYKVTKRGQDVTLRCDPISSHATLYWYQQALGQGPEFLTYFNYEAQPDKSGLPSDRFSAERPEGSISTLTIQRTEQRDSAMYRCASSLRGGSTGELFFGEGSRLTVL.